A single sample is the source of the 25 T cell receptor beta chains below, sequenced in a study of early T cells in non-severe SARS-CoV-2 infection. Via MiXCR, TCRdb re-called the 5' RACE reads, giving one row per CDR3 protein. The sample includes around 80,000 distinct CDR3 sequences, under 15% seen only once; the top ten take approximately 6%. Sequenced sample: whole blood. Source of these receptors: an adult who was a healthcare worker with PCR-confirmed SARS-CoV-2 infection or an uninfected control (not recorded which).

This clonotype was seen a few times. CDR3 nucleotide sequence: TGTGCCAGCAGCCCCCGTGGGGGGCAAACTGAAGCTTTCTTT. Translated, it gives CASSPRGGQTEAFF. The rearrangement links TRBV9 to TRBJ1-1; the D gene is possibly TRBD1 (6 bases). CDR1 SGDLS and CDR2 YYNGEE come from the germline V gene. This CDR3 contains 14 residues. The V and J ends lost 4 bases and 5 bases respectively, with 15 bases between them.

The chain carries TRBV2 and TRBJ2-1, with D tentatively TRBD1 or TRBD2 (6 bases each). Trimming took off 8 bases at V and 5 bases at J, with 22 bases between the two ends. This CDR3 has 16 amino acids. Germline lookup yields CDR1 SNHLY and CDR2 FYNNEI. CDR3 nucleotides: TGTGCCAGCGATAGGTGGGGGGCCTTCCGTGACAATGAGCAGTTCTTC. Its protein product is CASDRWGAFRDNEQFF.

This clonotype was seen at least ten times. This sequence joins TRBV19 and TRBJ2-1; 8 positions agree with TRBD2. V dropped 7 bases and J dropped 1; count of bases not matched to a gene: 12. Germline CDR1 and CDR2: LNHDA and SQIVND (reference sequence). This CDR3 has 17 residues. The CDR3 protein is CASKGSGGSKSYNEQFF. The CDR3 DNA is TGTGCCAGTAAGGGGAGCGGGGGATCAAAATCCTACAATGAGCAGTTCTTC.

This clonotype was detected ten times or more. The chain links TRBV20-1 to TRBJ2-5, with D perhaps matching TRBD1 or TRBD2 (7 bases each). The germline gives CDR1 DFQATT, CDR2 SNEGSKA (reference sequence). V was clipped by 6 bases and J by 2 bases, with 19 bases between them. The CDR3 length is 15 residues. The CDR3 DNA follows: TGCAGTGCAAGCAAACAGGGGCGGGGGCAAGAGACCCAGTACTTC. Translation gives CSASKQGRGQETQYF.

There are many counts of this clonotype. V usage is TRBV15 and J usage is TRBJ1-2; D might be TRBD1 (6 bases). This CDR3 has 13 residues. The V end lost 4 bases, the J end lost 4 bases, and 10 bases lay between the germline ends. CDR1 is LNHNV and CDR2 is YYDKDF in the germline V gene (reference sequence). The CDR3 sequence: CATSNGQFYGYTF. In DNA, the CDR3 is TGTGCCACCAGCAATGGACAGTTCTATGGCTACACCTTC.

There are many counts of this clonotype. This CDR3 is CASSQGVGGGYGYTF. Written as DNA, the CDR3 is TGTGCCAGCAGCCAAGGCGTAGGGGGTGGCTATGGCTACACCTTC. The gene calls are TRBV4-2 and TRBJ1-2, with D perhaps matching TRBD1 (6 bases). Trimming stripped 1 base from V and 4 bases from J, with 13 bases between. Per germline, CDR1 LGHNA and CDR2 YNFKEQ. The CDR3 contains 15 residues.

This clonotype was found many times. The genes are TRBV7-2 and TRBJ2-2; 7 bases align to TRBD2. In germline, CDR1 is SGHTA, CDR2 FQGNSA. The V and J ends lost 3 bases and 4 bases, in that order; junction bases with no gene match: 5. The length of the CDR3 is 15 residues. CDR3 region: CASSLEAGVTGELFF. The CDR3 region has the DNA TGTGCCAGCAGCTTGGAGGCGGGAGTCACCGGGGAGCTGTTTTTT.

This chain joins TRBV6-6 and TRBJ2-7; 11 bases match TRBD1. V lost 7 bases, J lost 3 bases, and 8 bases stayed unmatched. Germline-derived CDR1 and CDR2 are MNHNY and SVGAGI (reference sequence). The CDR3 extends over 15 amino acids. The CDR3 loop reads CASTKPGQGDYEQYF. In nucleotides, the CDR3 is TGTGCCAGCACTAAACCGGGACAGGGGGACTACGAGCAGTACTTC.

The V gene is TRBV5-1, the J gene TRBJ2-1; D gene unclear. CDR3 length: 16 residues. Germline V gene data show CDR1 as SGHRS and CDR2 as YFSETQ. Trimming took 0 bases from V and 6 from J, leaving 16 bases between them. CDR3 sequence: CASSLEAAWPINEQFF. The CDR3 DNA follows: TGCGCCAGCAGCTTGGAGGCGGCGTGGCCTATCAATGAGCAGTTCTTC.

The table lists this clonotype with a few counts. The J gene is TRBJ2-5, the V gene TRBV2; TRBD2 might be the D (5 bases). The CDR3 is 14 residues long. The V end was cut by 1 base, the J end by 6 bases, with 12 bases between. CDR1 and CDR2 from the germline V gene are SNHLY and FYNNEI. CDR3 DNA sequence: TGTGCCAGCAGTGAAGTTCGGGGAGTACAGACCCAGTACTTC. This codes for CASSEVRGVQTQYF.

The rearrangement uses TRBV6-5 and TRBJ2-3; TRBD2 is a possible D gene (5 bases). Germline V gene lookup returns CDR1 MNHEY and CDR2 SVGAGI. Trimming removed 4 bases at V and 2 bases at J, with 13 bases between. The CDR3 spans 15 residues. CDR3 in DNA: TGTGCCAGCAGTTCGCGAGCGGCCTTCACAGATACGCAGTATTTT. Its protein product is CASSSRAAFTDTQYF.

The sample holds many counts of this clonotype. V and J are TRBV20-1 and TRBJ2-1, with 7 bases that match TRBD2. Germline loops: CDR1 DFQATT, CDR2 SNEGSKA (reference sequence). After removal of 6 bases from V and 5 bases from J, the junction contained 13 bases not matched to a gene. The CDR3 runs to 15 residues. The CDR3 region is CSAESAASGDNEQFF. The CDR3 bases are TGCAGTGCAGAAAGCGCGGCTAGCGGAGACAATGAGCAGTTCTTC.

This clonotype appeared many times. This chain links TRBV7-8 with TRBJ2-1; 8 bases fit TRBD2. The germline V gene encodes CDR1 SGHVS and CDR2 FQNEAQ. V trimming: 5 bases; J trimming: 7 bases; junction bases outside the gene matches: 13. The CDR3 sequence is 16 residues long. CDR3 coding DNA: TGTGCCAGCAGCCTCTACGGGAGGGCCTCTAGGAATGAGCAGTTCTTC. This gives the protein CASSLYGRASRNEQFF. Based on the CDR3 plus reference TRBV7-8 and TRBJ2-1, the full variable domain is GAGVSQSPRYKVAKRGQDVALRCDPISGHVSLFWYQQALGQGPEFLTYFQNEAQLDKSGLPSDRFFAERPEGSVSTLKIQRTQQEDSAVYLCASSLYGRASRNEQFFGPGTRLTVL.

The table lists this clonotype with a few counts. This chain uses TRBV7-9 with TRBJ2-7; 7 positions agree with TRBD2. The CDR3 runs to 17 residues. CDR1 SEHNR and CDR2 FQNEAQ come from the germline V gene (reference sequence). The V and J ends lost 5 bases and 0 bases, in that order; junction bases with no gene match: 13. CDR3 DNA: TGTGCCAGCAGCCCCCCCATCAGCGGGGCTAGCTCCTACGAGCAGTACTTC. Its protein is CASSPPISGASSYEQYF.

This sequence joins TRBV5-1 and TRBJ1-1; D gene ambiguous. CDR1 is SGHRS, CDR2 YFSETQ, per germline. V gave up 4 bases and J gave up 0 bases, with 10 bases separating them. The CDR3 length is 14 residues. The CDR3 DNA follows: TGCGCCAGCAGCCGACACAACATGAACACTGAAGCTTTCTTT. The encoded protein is CASSRHNMNTEAFF.

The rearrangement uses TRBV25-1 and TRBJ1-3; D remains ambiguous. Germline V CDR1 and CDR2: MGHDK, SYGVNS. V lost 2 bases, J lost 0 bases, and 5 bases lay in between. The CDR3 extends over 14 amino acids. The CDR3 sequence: CASSEQSSGNTIYF. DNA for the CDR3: TGTGCCAGCAGTGAACAGTCCTCTGGAAACACCATATATTTT.

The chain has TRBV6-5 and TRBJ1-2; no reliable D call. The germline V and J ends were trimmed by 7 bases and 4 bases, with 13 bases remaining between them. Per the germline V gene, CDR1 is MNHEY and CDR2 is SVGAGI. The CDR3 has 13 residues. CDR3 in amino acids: CASIGRDVYGYTF. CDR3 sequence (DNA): TGTGCCAGCATTGGGAGGGATGTCTATGGCTACACCTTC.

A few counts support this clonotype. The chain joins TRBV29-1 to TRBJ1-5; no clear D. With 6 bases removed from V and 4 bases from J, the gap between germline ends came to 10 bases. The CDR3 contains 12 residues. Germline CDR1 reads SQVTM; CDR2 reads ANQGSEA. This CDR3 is CSVSTRNQPQHF. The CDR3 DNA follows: TGCAGCGTCTCCACTAGGAATCAGCCCCAGCATTTT.

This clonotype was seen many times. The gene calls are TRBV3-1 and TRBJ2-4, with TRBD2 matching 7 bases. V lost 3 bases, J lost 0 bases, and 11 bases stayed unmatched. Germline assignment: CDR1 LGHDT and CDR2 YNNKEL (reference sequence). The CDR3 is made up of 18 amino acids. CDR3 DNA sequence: TGTGCCAGCAGCCAGGCGGGGGAGCGGGTTCTAGCCAAAAACATTCAGTACTTC. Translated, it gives CASSQAGERVLAKNIQYF.

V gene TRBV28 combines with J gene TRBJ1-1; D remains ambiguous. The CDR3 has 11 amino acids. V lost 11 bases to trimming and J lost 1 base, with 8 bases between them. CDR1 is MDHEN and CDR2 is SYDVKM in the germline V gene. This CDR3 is CAVAGNTEAFF. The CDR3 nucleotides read TGTGCCGTAGCGGGGAACACTGAAGCTTTCTTT.

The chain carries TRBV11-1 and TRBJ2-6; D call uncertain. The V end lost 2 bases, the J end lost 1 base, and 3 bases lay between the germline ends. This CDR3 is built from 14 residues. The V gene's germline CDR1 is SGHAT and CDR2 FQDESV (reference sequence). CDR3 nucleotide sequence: TGTGCCAGCAGCTTACTGTCTGGGGCCAACGTCCTGACTTTC. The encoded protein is CASSLLSGANVLTF.

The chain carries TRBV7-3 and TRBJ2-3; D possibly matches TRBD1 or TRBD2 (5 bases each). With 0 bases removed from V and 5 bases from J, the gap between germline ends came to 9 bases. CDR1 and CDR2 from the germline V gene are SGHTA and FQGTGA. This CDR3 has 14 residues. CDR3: CASSLTGDRDTQYF. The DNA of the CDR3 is TGTGCCAGCAGCTTAACAGGGGACCGAGATACGCAGTATTTT.

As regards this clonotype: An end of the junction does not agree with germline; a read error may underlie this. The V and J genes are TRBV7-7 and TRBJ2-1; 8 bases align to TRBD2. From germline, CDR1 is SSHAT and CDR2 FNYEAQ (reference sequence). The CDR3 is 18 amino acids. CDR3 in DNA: TGTGCTAGCAGCTTAAGTCCGCCCATGCCGGGAGGGGACAATGAGCAGTTCTTC. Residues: CASSLSPPMPGGDNEQFF. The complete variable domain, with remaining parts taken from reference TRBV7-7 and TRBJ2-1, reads GAGVSQSPRYKVTKRGQDVTLRCDPISSHATLYWYQQALGQGPEFLTYFNYEAQPDKSGLPSDRFSAERPEGSISTLTIQRTEQRDSAMYRCASSLSPPMPGGDNEQFFGPGTRLTVL.

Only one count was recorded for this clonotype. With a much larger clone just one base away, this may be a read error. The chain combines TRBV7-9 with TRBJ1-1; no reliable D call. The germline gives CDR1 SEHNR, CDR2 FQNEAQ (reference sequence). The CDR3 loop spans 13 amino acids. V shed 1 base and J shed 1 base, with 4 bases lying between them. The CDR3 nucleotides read TGTGCCAGCAGCTTAGAACAGAACACTGAAGCTTTCTTT. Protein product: CASSLEQNTEAFF.

CDR3 DNA sequence: TGCACCGTCACGGTGAACACCGGGGAGCTGTTTTTT. It encodes CTVTVNTGELFF. The rearrangement joins TRBV29-1 to TRBJ2-2; D call uncertain. The CDR3 runs to 12 residues. The V gene's germline CDR1 is SQVTM and CDR2 ANQGSEA.